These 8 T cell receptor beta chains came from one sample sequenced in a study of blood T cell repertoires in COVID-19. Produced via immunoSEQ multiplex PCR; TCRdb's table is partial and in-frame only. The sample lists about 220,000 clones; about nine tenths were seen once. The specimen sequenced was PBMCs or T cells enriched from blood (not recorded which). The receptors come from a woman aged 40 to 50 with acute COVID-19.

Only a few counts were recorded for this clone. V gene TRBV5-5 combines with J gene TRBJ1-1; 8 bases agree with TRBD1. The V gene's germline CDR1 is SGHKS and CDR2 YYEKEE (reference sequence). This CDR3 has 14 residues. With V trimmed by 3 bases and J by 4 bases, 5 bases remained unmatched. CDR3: CASSWQGAGTEAFF. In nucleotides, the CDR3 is TGTGCCAGCAGCTGGCAGGGGGCCGGCACTGAAGCTTTCTTT.

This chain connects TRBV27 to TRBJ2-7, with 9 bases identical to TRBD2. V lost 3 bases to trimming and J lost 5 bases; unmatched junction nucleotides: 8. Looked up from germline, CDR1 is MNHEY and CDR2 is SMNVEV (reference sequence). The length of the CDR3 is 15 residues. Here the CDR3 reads CASSFRAGGLHEQYV. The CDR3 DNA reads TGTGCCAGCAGTTTCCGGGCGGGGGGGCTCCACGAGCAGTACGTC.

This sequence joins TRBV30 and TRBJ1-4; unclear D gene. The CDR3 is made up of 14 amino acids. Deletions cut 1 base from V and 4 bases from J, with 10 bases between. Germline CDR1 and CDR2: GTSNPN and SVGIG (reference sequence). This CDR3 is CAWSGESLNEKLFF. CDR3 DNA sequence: TGTGCCTGGAGTGGGGAGTCGCTTAATGAAAAACTGTTTTTT.

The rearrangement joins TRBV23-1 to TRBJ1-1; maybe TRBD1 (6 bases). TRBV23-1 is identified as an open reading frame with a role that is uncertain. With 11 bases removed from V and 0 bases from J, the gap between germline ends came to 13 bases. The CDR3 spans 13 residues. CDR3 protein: CAANRELNTEAFF. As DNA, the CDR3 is TGCGCCGCAAACAGGGAATTGAACACTGAAGCTTTCTTT.

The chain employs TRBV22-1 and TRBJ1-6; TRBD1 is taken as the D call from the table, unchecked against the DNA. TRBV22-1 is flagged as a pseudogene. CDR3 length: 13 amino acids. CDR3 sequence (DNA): TGTCCTATTCACGGACAGGCGGGGTCACCCCTCCACTTT. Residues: CPIHGQAGSPLHF.

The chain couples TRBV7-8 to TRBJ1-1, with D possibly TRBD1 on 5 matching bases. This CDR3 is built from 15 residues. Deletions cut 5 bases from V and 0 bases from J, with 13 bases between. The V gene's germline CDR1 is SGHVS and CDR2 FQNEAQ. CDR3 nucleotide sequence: TGTGCCAGCAGCCAAGGGGTCGGAATGAACACTGAAGCTTTCTTT. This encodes CASSQGVGMNTEAFF. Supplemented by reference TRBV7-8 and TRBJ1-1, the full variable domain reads GAGVSQSPRYKVAKRGQDVALRCDPISGHVSLFWYQQALGQGPEFLTYFQNEAQLDKSGLPSDRFFAERPEGSVSTLKIQRTQQEDSAVYLCASSQGVGMNTEAFFGQGTRLTVV.

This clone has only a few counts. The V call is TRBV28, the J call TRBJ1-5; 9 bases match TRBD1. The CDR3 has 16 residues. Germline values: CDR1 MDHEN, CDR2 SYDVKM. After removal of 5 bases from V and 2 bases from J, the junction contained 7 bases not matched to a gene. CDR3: CASSETGGIRNQPQHF. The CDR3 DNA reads TGTGCCAGCAGTGAGACAGGGGGGATACGCAATCAGCCCCAGCATTTT.

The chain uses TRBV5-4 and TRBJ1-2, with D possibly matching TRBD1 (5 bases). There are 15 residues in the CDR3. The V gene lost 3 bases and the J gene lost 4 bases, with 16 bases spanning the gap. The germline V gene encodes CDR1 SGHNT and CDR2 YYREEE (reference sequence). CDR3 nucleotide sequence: TGTGCCAGCAGCTCTCAGGGCTTGCAATCCTATGGCTACACCTTC. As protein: CASSSQGLQSYGYTF.